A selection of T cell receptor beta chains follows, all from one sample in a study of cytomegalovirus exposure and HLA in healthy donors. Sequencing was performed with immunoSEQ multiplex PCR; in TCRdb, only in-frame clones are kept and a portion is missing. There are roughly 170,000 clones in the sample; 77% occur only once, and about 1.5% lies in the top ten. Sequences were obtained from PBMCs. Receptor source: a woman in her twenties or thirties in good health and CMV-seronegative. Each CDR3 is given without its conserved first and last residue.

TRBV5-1	ASSWASGALTSYEQY
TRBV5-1	ASSWGSTSRVEQF
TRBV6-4	ASSETYRGPRTRGYGYT
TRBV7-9	ASSYQDHYEQY
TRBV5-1	ASSQLFDTGELF
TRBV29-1	SVGTGSDYGYT
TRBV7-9	ASSQGQYYGYT
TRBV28	ASSFQLDPGLYNNEQF
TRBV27	ASSLQGDEKLF
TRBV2	ASSNHRGQGYT
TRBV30	AWTPVFMGREKLF
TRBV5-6	ASSSDRRYEQY
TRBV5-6	ASRVGTAVYNEQF
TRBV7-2	ASSRTGYETQY
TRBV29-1	STQAQGSNTEAF
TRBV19	ASSITTGALMNTEAF
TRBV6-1	ASSDQTGGYSPLH
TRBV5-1	ASSLDQNSPLH
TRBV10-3	AISTGDLNYGYT
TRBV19	ASSNRVTGELF
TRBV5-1	ASSAEGTASLSSYNEQF
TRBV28	ASSLGQEYTEAF
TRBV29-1	SVLSSDGYT
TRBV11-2	ASSPGISYEQY
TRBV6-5	ASSGEYAEAF
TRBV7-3	ASSLLAGGSDTQY
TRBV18	ASSPGQGSNYGYT
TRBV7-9	ASSFSSGPLNIQY
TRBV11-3	ASSLPGTDTQY
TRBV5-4	ASSLSGAPRNTIY